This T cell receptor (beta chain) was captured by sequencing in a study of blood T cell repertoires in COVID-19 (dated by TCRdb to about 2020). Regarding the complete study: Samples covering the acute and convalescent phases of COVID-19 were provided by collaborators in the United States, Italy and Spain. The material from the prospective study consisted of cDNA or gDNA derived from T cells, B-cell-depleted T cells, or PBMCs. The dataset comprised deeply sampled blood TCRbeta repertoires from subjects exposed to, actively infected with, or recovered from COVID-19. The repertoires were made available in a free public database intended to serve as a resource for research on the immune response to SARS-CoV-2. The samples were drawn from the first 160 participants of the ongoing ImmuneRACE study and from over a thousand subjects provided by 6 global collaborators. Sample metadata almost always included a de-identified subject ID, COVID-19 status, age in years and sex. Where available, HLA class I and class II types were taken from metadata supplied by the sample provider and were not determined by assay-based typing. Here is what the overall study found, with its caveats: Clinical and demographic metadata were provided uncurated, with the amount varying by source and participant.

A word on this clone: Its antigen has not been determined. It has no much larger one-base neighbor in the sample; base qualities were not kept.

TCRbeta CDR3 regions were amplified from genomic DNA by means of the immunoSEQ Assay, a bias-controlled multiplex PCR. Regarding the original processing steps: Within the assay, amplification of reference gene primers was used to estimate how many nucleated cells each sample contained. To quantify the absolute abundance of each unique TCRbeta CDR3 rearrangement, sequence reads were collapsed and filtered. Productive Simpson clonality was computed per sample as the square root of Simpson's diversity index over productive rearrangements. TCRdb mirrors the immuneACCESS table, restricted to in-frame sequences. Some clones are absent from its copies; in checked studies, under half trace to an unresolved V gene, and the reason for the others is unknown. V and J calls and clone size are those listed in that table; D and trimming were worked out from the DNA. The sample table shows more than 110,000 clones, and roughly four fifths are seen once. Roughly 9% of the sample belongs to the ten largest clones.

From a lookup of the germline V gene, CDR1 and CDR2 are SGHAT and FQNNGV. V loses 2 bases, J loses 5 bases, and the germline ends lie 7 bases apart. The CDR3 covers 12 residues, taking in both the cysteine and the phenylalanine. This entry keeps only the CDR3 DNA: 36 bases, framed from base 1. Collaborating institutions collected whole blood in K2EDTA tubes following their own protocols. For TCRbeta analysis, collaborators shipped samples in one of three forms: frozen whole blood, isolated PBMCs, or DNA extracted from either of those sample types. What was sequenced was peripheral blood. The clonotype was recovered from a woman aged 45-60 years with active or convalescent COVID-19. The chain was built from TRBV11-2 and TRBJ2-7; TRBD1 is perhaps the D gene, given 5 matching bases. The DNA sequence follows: TGTGCCAGCAGCTTACTGGGGCACGAGCAGTACTTC. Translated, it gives CASSLLGHEQYF.